The 20 T cell receptor beta chains in this list originate from one sample, sequenced in a study of cytomegalovirus exposure and HLA in healthy donors. PCR amplification relied on 60 Vbeta primers (plus 13 Jbeta primers). The repertoire was sequenced with immunoSEQ multiplex PCR; TCRdb's copy has only in-frame clones and lacks some. Among some 220,000 clones listed, around 88% were seen once. The sample consisted of PBMCs. The receptors shown here come from a woman between 18 and 29 years old in good health and CMV-seronegative.

This sequence joins TRBV25-1 and TRBJ1-2; 7 bases agree with TRBD1. Trimming took 8 bases from V and 4 from J; bases not matched to a gene: 1. Looked up from germline, CDR1 is MGHDK and CDR2 is SYGVNS. CDR3 length: 11 amino acids. CDR3 region: CASGDSYGYTF. In DNA, the CDR3 is TGTGCCAGCGGGGACAGCTATGGCTACACCTTC.

CDR3 nucleotide sequence: TGTGCCAGCAGCTTTCTAGCGGGAGGAGGTAATGAGCAGTTCTTC. Translated, it gives CASSFLAGGGNEQFF. The chain recombines TRBV5-8 with TRBJ2-1; 11 positions agree with TRBD2. The germline gives CDR1 SGHTS, CDR2 YDEGEE. There are 15 residues in the CDR3. V gave up 2 bases and J gave up 7 bases; unmatched junction bases: 5.

The V gene is TRBV2, the J gene TRBJ1-2; D is unresolved. CDR1 and CDR2 from the germline V gene are SNHLY and FYNNEI. CDR3 length: 15 amino acids. Deletions cut 1 base from V and 4 bases from J, with 13 bases between. CDR3 sequence reads: CASSEGRIAFYGYTF. The CDR3 nucleotides are TGTGCCAGCAGTGAAGGGCGGATTGCGTTCTATGGCTACACCTTC.

This chain links TRBV6-5 with TRBJ2-7; TRBD2 is a possible D gene (6 bases). Germline V gives CDR1 MNHEY, CDR2 SVGAGI. This CDR3 spans 13 amino acids. The ends were cut back, 8 bases at V and 4 bases at J, with 15 bases in the middle. The CDR3 coding sequence is TGTGCCAGCGGGAAGGGGACTGTTTACGAGCAGTACTTC. Residues: CASGKGTVYEQYF.

This clone was seen just once. This sample includes further DNA sequences coding for the same CDR3. The V call is TRBV11-3, the J call TRBJ2-5; D remains unclear. Trimming stripped 5 bases from V and 5 bases from J, with 15 bases between. The germline CDR1 and CDR2 sequences are SGHNT and YENEEA. The CDR3 covers 14 residues. CDR3 in amino acids: CASSQVELSETQYF. The DNA for the CDR3 is TGTGCCAGCAGCCAAGTAGAGTTATCTGAGACCCAGTACTTC.

V is TRBV6-5 and J is TRBJ1-1; no reliable D call. V was shortened by 5 bases and J by 4 bases, with 5 bases between the two germline ends. The germline V gene has CDR1 MNHEY and CDR2 SVGAGI. This CDR3 contains 11 residues. The CDR3 region is CASSQATEAFF. The CDR3 bases are TGTGCCAGCAGTCAGGCCACTGAAGCTTTCTTT.

The chain uses TRBV7-9 and TRBJ2-7, with a weak D call TRBD2 (6 bases). The CDR3 runs to 12 residues. V gave up 4 bases and J gave up 2 bases, with 6 bases separating them. Germline V lookup: CDR1 SEHNR, CDR2 FQNEAQ (reference sequence). This CDR3 reads CASSSGAYEQYF. The CDR3 DNA follows: TGTGCCAGCAGCTCGGGGGCCTACGAGCAGTACTTC.

CDR3 sequence (DNA): TGTGCCAGCAGCCCCCGAATAGCGGATGGCACAGATACGCAGTATTTT. This codes for CASSPRIADGTDTQYF. The chain couples TRBV7-9 to TRBJ2-3, with D tentatively TRBD2 (6 bases). The CDR3 totals 16 residues. The germline V and J ends were trimmed by 5 bases and 1 base, with 16 bases remaining between them. Germline CDR1 is SEHNR and CDR2 is FQNEAQ (reference sequence).

The gene calls are TRBV2 and TRBJ2-7; D might be TRBD2 (6 bases). Between the trimmed V and J ends, which lost 6 bases and 0 bases, there was a span of 15 bases. This CDR3 is 15 amino acids long. The germline CDR1 and CDR2 sequences are SNHLY and FYNNEI. The CDR3 is CASSEPASDSYEQYF. The CDR3, as DNA: TGTGCCAGCAGCGAACCAGCTAGCGACTCCTACGAGCAGTACTTC.

This clone came up a few times. The rearrangement uses TRBV30 and TRBJ2-7, with 10 bases fitting TRBD2. V dropped 8 bases and J dropped 3; count of bases not matched to a gene: 7. Germline CDR1 and CDR2: GTSNPN and SVGIG (reference sequence). The CDR3 totals 13 residues. The CDR3 sequence: CAGQLAGLYEQYF. The CDR3 DNA sequence: TGTGCCGGACAACTAGCGGGACTCTACGAGCAGTACTTC.

The chain couples TRBV9 to TRBJ2-1; D call uncertain. Trimming removed 2 bases at V and 3 bases at J, with 6 bases between. The CDR3 loop spans 13 amino acids. Looked up from germline, CDR1 is SGDLS and CDR2 is YYNGEE. CDR3 region: CASSVSRYNEQFF. The CDR3 DNA reads as TGTGCCAGCAGCGTGAGTCGCTACAATGAGCAGTTCTTC.

The J gene is TRBJ2-1, the V gene TRBV4-2, with TRBD2 matching 8 bases. This CDR3 is built from 17 residues. CDR1 is LGHNA and CDR2 is YNFKEQ in the germline V gene. The junction had 12 bases not matched to a gene; V was cut back by 1 base and J by 7 bases. CDR3 nucleotides: TGTGCCAGCAGCCAAGGCTTAGTAAGCAGCGGGAGAAATGAGCAGTTCTTC. Translated: CASSQGLVSSGRNEQFF.

This CDR3 is CASSYRGGTSNYGYTF. CDR3 DNA: TGTGCCAGCAGCTATAGGGGGGGCACCTCTAACTATGGCTACACCTTC. The J gene is TRBJ1-2, the V gene TRBV2, with TRBD1 as a possible D gene (6 bases). The V gene's germline CDR1 is SNHLY and CDR2 FYNNEI. With 6 bases removed from V and 0 bases from J, the gap between germline ends came to 17 bases. The CDR3 spans 16 residues.

This sequence joins TRBV4-1 and TRBJ2-7; D ambiguous. Germline V gene data show CDR1 as MGHRA and CDR2 as YSYEKL. V dropped 3 bases and J dropped 0 bases, with 12 bases sitting between them. The CDR3 consists of 15 residues. The chain's CDR3 is CASSHILGASYEQYF. The CDR3 DNA reads TGCGCCAGCAGCCACATTCTAGGAGCCTCCTACGAGCAGTACTTC.

The chain has TRBV5-1 and TRBJ1-3; D remains unclear. Looked up from germline, CDR1 is SGHRS and CDR2 is YFSETQ. V was trimmed by 1 base and J by 3 bases, leaving 8 bases between them. This CDR3 has 14 residues. DNA of the CDR3: TGCGCCAGCAGCTTGACGGGTATTGGAAACACCATATATTTT. It yields the protein CASSLTGIGNTIYF.

This chain uses TRBV28 with TRBJ2-7, with a weak D call TRBD1 (6 bases). The CDR3 has 12 amino acids. CDR1 is MDHEN, CDR2 SYDVKM, per germline. V shed 8 bases and J shed 2 bases, with 10 bases lying between them. DNA for the CDR3: TGTGCCAGCGGTACAGGGCCCTACGAGCAGTACTTC. This sequence encodes CASGTGPYEQYF.

The chain has TRBV27 and TRBJ2-3; TRBD2 might be the D (5 bases). Trimming left V 3 bases short and J 2 bases short, with 9 bases between. CDR3 length equals 14 residues. In germline, CDR1 is MNHEY, CDR2 SMNVEV (reference sequence). The CDR3 protein is CASSLDGNTDTQYF. In DNA form, the CDR3 reads TGTGCCAGCAGTTTGGACGGGAACACAGATACGCAGTATTTT.

The V call is TRBV5-1, the J call TRBJ2-5; 9 nucleotides match TRBD2. Germline CDR1 SGHRS, CDR2 YFSETQ. Losses at the gene ends were 4 bases for V and 4 bases for J; bases not matched to a gene: 5. The CDR3 runs 14 residues. This CDR3 is CASSLAGRGETQYF. The DNA of the CDR3 is TGCGCCAGCAGCCTAGCGGGGCGGGGAGAGACCCAGTACTTC.

The rearrangement joins TRBV6-5 to TRBJ1-2, with D perhaps TRBD1 (5 bases). CDR3 length: 14 amino acids. Trimming shortened V by 2 bases and J by 7 bases, and 14 bases separated the two germline ends. The V gene's germline CDR1 is MNHEY and CDR2 SVGAGI. CDR3 in amino acids: CASSYGAGRAGYTF. CDR3 sequence (DNA): TGTGCCAGCAGTTACGGGGCAGGGAGGGCTGGCTACACCTTC.

The chain is built from TRBV7-4 and TRBJ1-2; perhaps TRBD1 as D (6 bases). Deletions cut 2 bases from V and 6 bases from J, with 22 bases between. Germline V gives CDR1 SGHVT, CDR2 SQSDAQ. The CDR3 is 17 residues long. CDR3 DNA sequence: TGTGCCAGCAGCTTACCTTCACCAGTACAGGGTCTCCATGGCTACACCTTC. It is translated as CASSLPSPVQGLHGYTF.